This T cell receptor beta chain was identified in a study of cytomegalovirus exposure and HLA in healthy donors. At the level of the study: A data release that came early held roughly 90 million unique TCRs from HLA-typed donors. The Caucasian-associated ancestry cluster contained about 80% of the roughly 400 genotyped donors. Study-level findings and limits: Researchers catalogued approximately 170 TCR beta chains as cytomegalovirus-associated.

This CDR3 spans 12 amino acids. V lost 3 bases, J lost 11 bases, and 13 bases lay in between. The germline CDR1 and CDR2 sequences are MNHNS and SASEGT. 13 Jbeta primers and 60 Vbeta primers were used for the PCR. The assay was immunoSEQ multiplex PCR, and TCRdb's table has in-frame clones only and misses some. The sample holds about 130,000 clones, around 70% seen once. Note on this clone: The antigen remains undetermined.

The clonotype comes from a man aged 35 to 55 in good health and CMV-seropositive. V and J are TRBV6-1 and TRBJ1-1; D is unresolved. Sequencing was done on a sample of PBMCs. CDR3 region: CASSDPGNAAFF. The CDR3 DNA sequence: TGTGCCAGCAGTGATCCGGGTAATGCGGCTTTCTTT.